The clone carrying this T cell receptor (beta chain) was counted only a few times. These data belong to a study of blood T cell repertoires in COVID-19. The CDR3 sequence is 14 residues long. Trimming stripped 1 base from V and 7 bases from J, with 13 bases between. Germline V gene lookup returns CDR1 LGHNT and CDR2 FRNRAP. Using immunoSEQ multiplex PCR, the repertoire was profiled, and TCRdb retains in-frame clones only, with some absent. The table lists approximately 100,000 clones, 80% of them singletons. This TCR was recovered from a human donor in a cohort sampled during active or convalescent COVID-19. The sample consisted of peripheral blood. The chain joins TRBV12-5 to TRBJ2-5; tentatively, D is TRBD1 (6 bases). The CDR3 region is CASGLGDMRATQYF. The DNA of the CDR3 is TGTGCTAGTGGTTTGGGGGACATGAGGGCGACCCAGTACTTC.